Below are 19 T cell receptor beta chains sequenced from a single sample in a study of blood T cells in healthy people across ages. PCR was performed a second time for about 6 to 11 cycles using a sample-barcoded 5' primer and a J-beta primer mix. One entry per CDR3 protein results from TCRdb running MiXCR on the 5' RACE reads. The repertoire has some 1.4 million distinct CDR3 sequences, 40% to 50% of them found once; the top ten carry 7.9%. Material: blood. The receptors originated from a woman aged 18-30 years in good health.

This chain connects TRBV7-9 to TRBJ2-5; D uncertain. The CDR3 consists of 14 residues. Germline values: CDR1 SEHNR, CDR2 FQNEAQ (reference sequence). The V and J ends lost 2 bases and 11 bases respectively, with 18 bases between them. CDR3 residues: CASSLYAGEDEQYF. CDR3 coding DNA: TGTGCCAGCAGCTTATATGCCGGTGAGGATGAGCAGTACTTC.

J is TRBJ1-1 and V is TRBV10-3, with TRBD1 matching 7 bases. V shed 7 bases, J shed 2 bases, and the junction held 7 bases outside the gene matches. CDR3 length: 14 amino acids. Germline CDR1 reads ENHRY; CDR2 reads SYGVKD. CDR3 amino acids: CAITQGQSNTEAFF. CDR3 nucleotide sequence: TGTGCCATCACCCAGGGACAGTCCAACACTGAAGCTTTCTTT.

The count of this clonotype is one. The chain is built from TRBV5-1 and TRBJ2-1; perhaps TRBD1 as D (6 bases). The CDR3 totals 15 residues. The V gene's germline CDR1 is SGHRS and CDR2 YFSETQ. V was cut by 4 bases and J by 4 bases, with 15 bases left in between. DNA of the CDR3: TGCGCCAGCAGCGGGGGCGGATATAAATACAATGAGCAGTTCTTC. It specifies CASSGGGYKYNEQFF.

This rearrangement joins TRBV3-1 to TRBJ2-1; 7 nucleotides match TRBD2. Germline trimming cut 0 bases from V and 8 bases from J; bases unmatched to any gene: 10. From germline, CDR1 is LGHDT and CDR2 YNNKEL (reference sequence). CDR3 length equals 16 residues. The DNA of the CDR3 is TGTGCCAGCAGCCAAGATGGGAGGGTCACCGGCCATGAGCAGTTCTTC. Its translation is CASSQDGRVTGHEQFF.

The chain has TRBV12-5 and TRBJ2-1, with D tentatively TRBD2 (6 bases). The CDR3 runs to 15 residues. CDR1 LGHNT and CDR2 FRNRAP come from the germline V gene. Trimming stripped 5 bases from V and 7 bases from J, with 18 bases between. The CDR3 sequence: CASGAGLPKGNEQFF. CDR3 in DNA: TGTGCTAGTGGTGCGGGACTGCCTAAAGGGAATGAGCAGTTCTTC.

In its sample, this clonotype was seen a few times. This rearrangement joins TRBV20-1 to TRBJ2-1, with D possibly matching TRBD2 (5 bases). The CDR3 covers 15 residues. The V end lost 5 bases, the J end lost 5 bases, and 19 bases lay between the germline ends. Germline V gene sequence: CDR1 DFQATT, CDR2 SNEGSKA (reference sequence). In DNA form, the CDR3 reads TGCAGTGCTGGAAATTTAGCGAGCACAAACAATGAGCAGTTCTTC. This sequence encodes CSAGNLASTNNEQFF.

This clonotype was recorded a few times. This chain links TRBV5-5 with TRBJ2-2; 10 nucleotides line up with TRBD2. The CDR3 consists of 16 residues. Trimming cost V 4 bases and J 2 bases; bases outside gene matches: 5. Germline V gene data show CDR1 as SGHKS and CDR2 as YYEKEE (reference sequence). CDR3 in amino acids: CASSPGTSVNTGELFF. The CDR3 coding sequence is TGTGCCAGCAGCCCCGGGACTAGCGTCAACACCGGGGAGCTGTTTTTT.

The V call is TRBV28, the J call TRBJ1-2; no firm D call. The germline V and J ends were trimmed by 6 bases and 0 bases, with 11 bases remaining between them. Germline assignment: CDR1 MDHEN and CDR2 SYDVKM. The CDR3 contains 14 residues. In nucleotides, the CDR3 is TGTGCCAGCAGCCAAGGCGGCCCTAACTATGGCTACACCTTC. It translates to CASSQGGPNYGYTF.

In this sample, this clonotype turned up once. The rearrangement uses TRBV29-1 and TRBJ2-7, with 9 bases that match TRBD2. Germline V gene sequence: CDR1 SQVTM, CDR2 ANQGSEA. The V segment lost 4 bases and the J segment 7 bases; nucleotides outside the gene matches: 8. The CDR3 has 13 residues. The CDR3 nucleotides are TGCAGCGTTGGGCTAGCGGGGTCTGGGGAGCAGTACTTC. This encodes CSVGLAGSGEQYF.

This rearrangement joins TRBV6-2 or TRBV6-3 to TRBJ2-3; D tentatively fits TRBD1 or TRBD2 (5 bases each). Germline-derived CDR1 and CDR2 are MNHEY and SVGEGT. This CDR3 has 14 residues. Trimming left V 8 bases short and J 1 base short, with 13 bases between. The CDR3, as DNA: TGTGCCAGCGCAAGGGGACCTGGCACAGATACGCAGTATTTT. It specifies CASARGPGTDTQYF.

This chain joins TRBV3-1 and TRBJ2-5; 10 positions match TRBD2. This CDR3 is 16 amino acids long. Losses at the gene ends were 5 bases for V and 11 bases for J; bases not matched to a gene: 17. CDR1 and CDR2 (germline): LGHDT, YNNKEL (reference sequence). CDR3 protein: CASSEKGLAVYNEQYF. The CDR3 bases are TGTGCCAGCAGCGAAAAAGGACTAGCGGTTTACAATGAGCAGTACTTC.

V usage is TRBV29-1 and J usage is TRBJ2-1; 9 nucleotides agree with TRBD2. The CDR3 sequence is 16 residues long. The V segment lost 4 bases and the J segment 0 bases; nucleotides outside the gene matches: 7. Germline-derived CDR1 and CDR2 are SQVTM and ANQGSEA. The chain's CDR3 is CSVAASGVSSYNEQFF. In DNA, the CDR3 is TGCAGCGTTGCGGCTAGCGGGGTTAGCTCCTACAATGAGCAGTTCTTC.

There are a few counts of this clonotype. This chain connects TRBV20-1 to TRBJ2-3, with D hard to call. The germline V gene encodes CDR1 DFQATT and CDR2 SNEGSKA (reference sequence). The V end was cut by 4 bases, the J end by 2 bases, with 13 bases between. The CDR3 runs 14 residues. The CDR3 here is CSAKKSRITDTQYF. The CDR3, as DNA: TGCAGTGCTAAGAAGTCCCGGATCACAGATACGCAGTATTTT.

This chain joins TRBV24-1 and TRBJ1-4; D unresolved. This CDR3 is built from 15 residues. Trimming shortened V by 4 bases and J by 7 bases, and 15 bases separated the two germline ends. Germline CDR1 reads KGHDR; CDR2 reads SFDVKD. CDR3 in amino acids: CATSDTGGPGEKLFF. The DNA of the CDR3 is TGTGCCACCAGTGACACCGGAGGGCCTGGTGAAAAACTGTTTTTT.

The chain is built from TRBV6-6 and TRBJ2-7; no reliable D call. With 6 bases removed from V and 0 bases from J, the gap between germline ends came to 9 bases. Germline assignment: CDR1 MNHNY and CDR2 SVGAGI (reference sequence). The CDR3 is 13 amino acids. The CDR3 coding sequence is TGTGCCAGCAGCCCCGAGGCCTCCTACGAGCAGTACTTC. As protein: CASSPEASYEQYF.

This clonotype appeared a few times. The chain is built from TRBV7-6 and TRBJ1-1; D is unclear. The germline CDR1 and CDR2 sequences are SGHVS and FNYEAQ. The ends were cut back, 1 base at V and 1 base at J, with 7 bases in the middle. CDR3 length: 14 residues. The CDR3, as DNA: TGTGCCAGCAGCTTAGATAAAGAGAACACTGAAGCTTTCTTT. This translates into CASSLDKENTEAFF.

In the case of this clonotype: The junction departs from the called germline gene at one end, perhaps through a read error. This sequence joins TRBV3-1 and TRBJ2-1; 7 bases align to TRBD2. The length of the CDR3 is 15 residues. Germline V gene data show CDR1 as LGHDT and CDR2 as YNNKEL (reference sequence). Written as DNA, the CDR3 is TGTGCCGGCAGCCAAGATACGGGGGGTTGGCGGACCCAGTTCTTC. This codes for CAGSQDTGGWRTQFF.

Comments on this clonotype: A much larger clone differs from this one at a single base, so this may be a read error. J is TRBJ1-5 and V is TRBV5-5; tentative D call: TRBD1 (6 bases). CDR1 is SGHKS and CDR2 is YYEKEE in the germline V gene (reference sequence). Deletions cut 0 bases from V and 7 bases from J, with 17 bases between. This CDR3 spans 16 amino acids. The CDR3 DNA follows: TGTGCCAGCAGCTTGGGAGGTGGGGGGCCGGGGCAGCCCCAGCATTTT. This codes for CASSLGGGGPGQPQHF.

V is TRBV6-2 or TRBV6-3 and J is TRBJ1-2; tentatively, D is TRBD1 (5 bases). Trimming left V 5 bases short and J 12 bases short, with 19 bases between. The CDR3 runs to 13 residues. Germline V gene sequence: CDR1 MNHEY, CDR2 SVGEGT. Written as DNA, the CDR3 is TGTGCCAGCAGTGCCCCGCCGGGACCCAGGCACACCTTC. It specifies CASSAPPGPRHTF.